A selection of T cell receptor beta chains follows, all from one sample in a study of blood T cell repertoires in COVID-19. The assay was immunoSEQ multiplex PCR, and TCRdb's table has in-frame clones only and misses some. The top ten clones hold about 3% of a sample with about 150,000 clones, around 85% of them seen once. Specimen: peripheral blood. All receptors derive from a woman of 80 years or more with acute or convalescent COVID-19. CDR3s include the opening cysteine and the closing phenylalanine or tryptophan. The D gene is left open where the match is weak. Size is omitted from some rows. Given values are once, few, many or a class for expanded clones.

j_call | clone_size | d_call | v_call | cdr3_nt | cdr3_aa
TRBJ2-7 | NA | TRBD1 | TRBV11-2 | TGTGCCAGCAGCCCAGGGACAGGGGCCTACGAGCAGTACTTC | CASSPGTGAYEQYF
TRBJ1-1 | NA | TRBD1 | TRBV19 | TGTGCCAGTAGTATTCTTAGTACAGGGGGGTACACTGAAGCTTTCTTT | CASSILSTGGYTEAFF
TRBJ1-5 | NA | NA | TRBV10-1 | TGCGCCAGTAGGCCAGGGGCTTATAGCAATCAGCCCCAGCATTTT | CASRPGAYSNQPQHF
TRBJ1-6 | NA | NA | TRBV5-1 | TGCGCCAGTAGCTTGGGGGCAGTCACCTCACCCCTCCACTTT | CASSLGAVTSPLHF
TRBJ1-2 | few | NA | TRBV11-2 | TGTGCCAGCAGCTGGATTTACAGAATAAACTATGGCTACACCTTC | CASSWIYRINYGYTF
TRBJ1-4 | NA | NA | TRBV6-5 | TGTGCCAGCGCCCCCCGCGCTAATGAAAAACTGTTTTTT | CASAPRANEKLFF
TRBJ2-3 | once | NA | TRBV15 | TGTGCCACCAGCAGCAGGGGGACTGACACAGATACGCAGTATTTT | CATSSRGTDTDTQYF
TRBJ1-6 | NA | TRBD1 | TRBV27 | TGTGCCAGCAGGCCGGGACAGGGGCATAATTCACCCCTCCACTTT | CASRPGQGHNSPLHF
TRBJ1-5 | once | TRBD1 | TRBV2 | TGTGCCAGCACAAATACAGGGGGCGCGGGTCAGCCCCAGCATTTT | CASTNTGGAGQPQHF
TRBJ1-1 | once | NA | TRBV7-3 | TGTGCCAGCAGCCTTGGGGACACGAACACTGAAGCTTTCTTT | CASSLGDTNTEAFF
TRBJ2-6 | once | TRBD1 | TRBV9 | TGTGCCAGCAGCCTGGGACAGGGGGCGGGTGGGGCCAACGTCCTGACTTTC | CASSLGQGAGGANVLTF
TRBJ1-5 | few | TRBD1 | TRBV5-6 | TGTGCCAGCAGCTTGGGACAGGGTACTCAGCCCCAGCATTTT | CASSLGQGTQPQHF
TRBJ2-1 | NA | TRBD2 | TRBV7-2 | TGTGCCAGCAGCCTTGCAGGCGGGGGGGCCTTTGAGCAGTTCTTC | CASSLAGGGAFEQFF
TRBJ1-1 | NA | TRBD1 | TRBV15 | TGTGCCACCAGCGACAGGGTTGAAGCTTTCTTT | CATSDRVEAFF
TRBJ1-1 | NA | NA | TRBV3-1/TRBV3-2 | TGTGCCAGCAGCCAAGAATTGGGCAGTACTGAAGCTTTCTTT | CASSQELGSTEAFF
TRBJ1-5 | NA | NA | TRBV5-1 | TGCGCCAGCAGCTTGGTCCCCGGAGGGAATCAGCCCCAGCATTTT | CASSLVPGGNQPQHF
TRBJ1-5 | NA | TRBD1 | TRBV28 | TGTGCCAGCAGTTTGGCCGGAGGGGGCTCACCGGGCAATCAGCCCCAGCATTTT | CASSLAGGGSPGNQPQHF
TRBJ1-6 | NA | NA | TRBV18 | TGTGCCAGCTCACCACTCCCAGGGGACTCACCCCTCCACTTT | CASSPLPGDSPLHF
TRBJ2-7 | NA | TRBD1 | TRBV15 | TGTGCCACCAGCAGGGAGAGACAGGGGCCCTACGAGCAGTACTTC | CATSRERQGPYEQYF
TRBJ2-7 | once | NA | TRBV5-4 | TGTGCCAGCAGCTTGGCAGGACAGCCATACGAGCAGTACTTC | CASSLAGQPYEQYF
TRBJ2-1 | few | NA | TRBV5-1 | TGCGCCAGCAGCTTTTACAGGGACAATGAGCAGTTCTTC | CASSFYRDNEQFF
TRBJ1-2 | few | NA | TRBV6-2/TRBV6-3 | TGTGCCAGCAGTTACTCAGGGGTGCATGGCTACACCTTC | CASSYSGVHGYTF
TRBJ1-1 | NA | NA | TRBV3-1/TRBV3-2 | TGTGCCAGCAGCCAAGGGCAGGCGAACACTGAAGCTTTCTTT | CASSQGQANTEAFF
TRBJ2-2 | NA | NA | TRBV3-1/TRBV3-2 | TGTGCCAGCAGCCTATTTGGGGCCGGTTTCACCGGGGAGCTGTTTTTT | CASSLFGAGFTGELFF
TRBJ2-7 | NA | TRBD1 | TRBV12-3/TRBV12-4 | TGTGCCAGCAGGAGTAACAGGGGGCGTCGGCACTTC | CASRSNRGRRHF
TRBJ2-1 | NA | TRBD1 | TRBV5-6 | TGTGCCAGCAGCTTGTGGGGGACAGGGGGAGTTAATGAGCAGTTCTTC | CASSLWGTGGVNEQFF
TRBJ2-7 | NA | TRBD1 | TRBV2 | TGTGCCAGCAGCTACGCGGGACAGGGTTACGAGCAGTACTTC | CASSYAGQGYEQYF
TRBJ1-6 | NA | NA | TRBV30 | TGTGCCTGGAGTGGGACAGCCAGTTCCCTCCACTTT | CAWSGTASSLHF
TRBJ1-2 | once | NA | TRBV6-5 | TGTGCCAGCGCCGCGATGGGGGCAGCTTATGGCTACACCTTC | CASAAMGAAYGYTF
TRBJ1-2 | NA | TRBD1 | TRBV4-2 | TGTGCCAGCAGCCGCGACAGGGACCTTAACTATGGCTACACCTTC | CASSRDRDLNYGYTF
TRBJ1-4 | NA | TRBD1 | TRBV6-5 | TGTGCCAGCAGTTACTCGACAGGGGATGAAAAACTGTTTTTT | CASSYSTGDEKLFF
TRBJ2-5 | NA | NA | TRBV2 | TGTGCCAGCAATCCTTCAAGGGGTTTGGGAGAGACCCAGTACTTC | CASNPSRGLGETQYF
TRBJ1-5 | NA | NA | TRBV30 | TGTGCCTGGAGGGGGGTAGGGGGAAACGGGGAGCAGCCCCAGCATTTT | CAWRGVGGNGEQPQHF
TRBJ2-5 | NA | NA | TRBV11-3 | TGTGCCAGCAGCTTATCCGGCCAAGAGACCCAGTACTTC | CASSLSGQETQYF
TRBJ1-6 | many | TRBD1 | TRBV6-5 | TGTGCCAGCAGTTCCACCGGGACAGCGAATTCACCCCTCCACTTT | CASSSTGTANSPLHF
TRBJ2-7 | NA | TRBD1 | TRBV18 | TGTGCCAGCTCACGCGGGACAGGGGGCCGGGAGCAGTACTTC | CASSRGTGGREQYF
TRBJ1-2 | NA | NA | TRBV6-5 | TGTGCCAGCACCAATCAGGGAAGAGGTTATGGCTACACCTTC | CASTNQGRGYGYTF
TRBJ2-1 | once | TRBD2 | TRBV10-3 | TGTGCCACGTCCGGGGTTAGCGGGAACAATGAGCAGTTCTTC | CATSGVSGNNEQFF
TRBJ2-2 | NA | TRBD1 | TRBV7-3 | TGTGCCAGCAGCCGTGACAGGGGCACCGGGGAGCTGTTTTTT | CASSRDRGTGELFF
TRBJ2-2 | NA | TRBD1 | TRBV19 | TGTGCCAGTATCCCTACAGGGGTTGCGAACACCGGGGAGCTGTTTTTT | CASIPTGVANTGELFF